These 8 T cell receptor beta chains share one sample of origin, sequenced in a study of blood T cell repertoires in COVID-19. The protocol was immunoSEQ multiplex PCR, while the TCRdb copy is restricted to in-frame clones and leaves out a portion. The sample has 110,000 or so clones, over 75% seen once. Source material: peripheral blood. Source of these receptors: a man aged 45-60 years with acute or convalescent COVID-19.

This chain connects TRBV6-5 to TRBJ2-2, with D maybe TRBD2 (5 bases). Germline V lookup: CDR1 MNHEY, CDR2 SVGAGI. This CDR3 spans 15 amino acids. The V and J ends lost 2 bases and 2 bases respectively, with 9 bases between them. CDR3 bases: TGTGCCAGCAGTTACGGGAGCTTCAACACCGGGGAGCTGTTTTTT. Protein: CASSYGSFNTGELFF.

This clone was found once. The chain is built from TRBV9 and TRBJ2-2; D unresolved. Trimming cost V 0 bases and J 7 bases, with 7 bases left between them. CDR1 is SGDLS, CDR2 YYNGEE, per germline. This CDR3 is built from 13 residues. CDR3 DNA: TGTGCCAGCAGCGTAGACGTCGGCGGGGAGCTGTTTTTT. Protein: CASSVDVGGELFF.

The V call is TRBV29-1, the J call TRBJ2-7; TRBD1 aligns across 9 bases. CDR3 length: 15 residues. The junction had 7 bases not matched to a gene; V was cut back by 3 bases and J by 1 base. Germline CDR1 and CDR2: SQVTM and ANQGSEA. The CDR3 nucleotides are TGCAGCGTTGAGGGATTGACAGGGGGTTCCTACGAGCAGTACTTC. Protein sequence: CSVEGLTGGSYEQYF.

The rearrangement joins TRBV12-2 to TRBJ2-1; the table's D call, TRBD2, was not checked against the DNA. TRBV12-2 is given as a pseudogene. This CDR3 is built from 17 residues. The CDR3 bases are TGTGCAAGTCGCTTATCACCCCGGCGGGAAATTGAGAATGAGCAGTTCTTC. This encodes CASRLSPRREIENEQFF.

The rearrangement uses TRBV5-1 and TRBJ1-4, with D tentatively TRBD1 (6 bases). The CDR3 sequence is 16 residues long. Trimming left V 4 bases short and J 4 bases short, with 17 bases between. Germline lookup yields CDR1 SGHRS and CDR2 YFSETQ. CDR3 DNA sequence: TGCGCCAGCAGCCCCGGGGGGGGGCAGGTTAATGAAAAACTGTTTTTT. Translation: CASSPGGGQVNEKLFF.

The chain carries TRBV19 and TRBJ2-5, with no clear D. Trimming stripped 3 bases from V and 2 bases from J, with 10 bases between. Germline loops: CDR1 LNHDA, CDR2 SQIVND (reference sequence). This CDR3 is 14 amino acids long. The CDR3 sequence: CASSIVLKQETQYF. As DNA, the CDR3 is TGTGCCAGTAGTATTGTGCTAAAACAAGAGACCCAGTACTTC.

The chain links TRBV19 to TRBJ1-5, with D uncertain. The CDR3 is made up of 12 amino acids. Germline V gene lookup returns CDR1 LNHDA and CDR2 SQIVND (reference sequence). Trimming took 6 bases from V and 8 from J, leaving 11 bases between them. The CDR3, as DNA: TGTGCCAGTAGGGAGACTGAAGAGCCCCAGCATTTT. Translation gives CASRETEEPQHF.

The genes are TRBV11-3 and TRBJ2-1, with D maybe TRBD2 (6 bases). The CDR3 spans 13 residues. The V end lost 4 bases, the J end lost 7 bases, and 11 bases lay between the germline ends. Per germline, CDR1 SGHNT and CDR2 YENEEA. CDR3 sequence (DNA): TGTGCCAGCAGCTCAAACGGGGGAAATGAGCAGTTCTTC. Its protein is CASSSNGGNEQFF.